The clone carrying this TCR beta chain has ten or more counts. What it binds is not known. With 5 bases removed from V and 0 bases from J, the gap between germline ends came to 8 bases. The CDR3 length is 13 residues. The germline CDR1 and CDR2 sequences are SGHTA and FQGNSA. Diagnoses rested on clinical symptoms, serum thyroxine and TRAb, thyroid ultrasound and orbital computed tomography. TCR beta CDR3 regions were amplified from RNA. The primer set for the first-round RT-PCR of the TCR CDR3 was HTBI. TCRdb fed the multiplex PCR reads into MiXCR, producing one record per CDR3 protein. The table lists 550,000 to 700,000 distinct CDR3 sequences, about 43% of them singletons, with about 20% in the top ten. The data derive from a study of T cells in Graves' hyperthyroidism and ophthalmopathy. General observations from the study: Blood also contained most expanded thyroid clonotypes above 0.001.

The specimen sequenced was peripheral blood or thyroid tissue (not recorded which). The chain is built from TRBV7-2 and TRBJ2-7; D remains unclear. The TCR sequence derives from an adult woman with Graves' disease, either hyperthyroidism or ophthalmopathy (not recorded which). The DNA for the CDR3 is TGTGCCAGCAGCGTCCGGGCCTCCTACGAGCAGTACTTC. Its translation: CASSVRASYEQYF.